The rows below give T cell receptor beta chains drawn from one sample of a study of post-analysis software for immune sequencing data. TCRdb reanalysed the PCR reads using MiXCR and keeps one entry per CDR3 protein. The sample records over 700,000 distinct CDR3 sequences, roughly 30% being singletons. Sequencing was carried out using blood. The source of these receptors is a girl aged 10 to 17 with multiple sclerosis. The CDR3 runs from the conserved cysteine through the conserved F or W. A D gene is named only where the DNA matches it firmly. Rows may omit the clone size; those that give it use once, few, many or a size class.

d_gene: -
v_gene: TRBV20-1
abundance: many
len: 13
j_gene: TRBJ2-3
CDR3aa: CSANIPGTDTQYF
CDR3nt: TGCAGTGCTAATATTCCGGGCACAGATACGCAGTATTTT

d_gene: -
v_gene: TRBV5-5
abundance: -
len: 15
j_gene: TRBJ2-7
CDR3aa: CASSIRQASSYKQYF
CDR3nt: TGTGCCAGCAGCATCCGACAGGCTAGCTCCTACAAGCAGTACTTC

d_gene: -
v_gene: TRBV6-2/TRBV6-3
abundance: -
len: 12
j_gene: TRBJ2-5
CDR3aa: CASRTGQETQYF
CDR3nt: TGTGCCAGCAGGACCGGGCAAGAGACCCAGTACTTC

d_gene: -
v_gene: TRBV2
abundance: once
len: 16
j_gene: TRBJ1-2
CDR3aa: CASRDTGTLVGYGYTF
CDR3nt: TGTGCCAGCAGGGACACCGGGACACTGGTTGGATATGGCTACACCTTC

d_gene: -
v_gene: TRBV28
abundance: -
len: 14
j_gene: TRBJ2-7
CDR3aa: CASSLGRSLYEQYF
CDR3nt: TGTGCCAGCAGTTTAGGCCGTTCTCTCTACGAGCAGTACTTC

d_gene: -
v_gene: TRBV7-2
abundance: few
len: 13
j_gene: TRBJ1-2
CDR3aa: CASSSGQRYGYTF
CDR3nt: TGTGCCAGCAGCTCCGGACAGCGCTATGGCTACACCTTC

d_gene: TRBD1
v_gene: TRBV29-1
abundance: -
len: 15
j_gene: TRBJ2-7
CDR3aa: CSVEREDRGLYEQYF
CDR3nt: TGCAGCGTTGAACGGGAGGACAGGGGGCTTTACGAGCAGTACTTC

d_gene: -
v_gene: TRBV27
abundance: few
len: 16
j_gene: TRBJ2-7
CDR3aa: CASSLSSSRSSYEQYF
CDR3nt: TGTGCCAGCAGTTTATCTTCTAGTCGGAGCTCCTACGAGCAGTACTTC

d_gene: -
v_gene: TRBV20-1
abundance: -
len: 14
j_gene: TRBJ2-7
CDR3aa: CSAETGSARYEQYF
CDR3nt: TGCAGTGCTGAGACGGGATCGGCCCGTTACGAGCAGTACTTC

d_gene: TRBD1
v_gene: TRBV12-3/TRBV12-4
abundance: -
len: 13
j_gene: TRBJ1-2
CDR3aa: CASSPGQGAGYTF
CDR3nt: TGTGCCAGCAGCCCGGGACAGGGTGCCGGCTACACCTTC

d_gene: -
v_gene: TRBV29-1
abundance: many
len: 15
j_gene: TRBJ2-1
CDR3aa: CSVEDLVATHNEQFF
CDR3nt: TGCAGCGTTGAAGATCTTGTCGCGACGCACAATGAGCAGTTCTTC

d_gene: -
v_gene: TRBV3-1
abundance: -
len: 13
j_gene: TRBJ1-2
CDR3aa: CASSQAAGGGYTF
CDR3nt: TGTGCCAGCAGCCAAGCCGCCGGGGGCGGCTACACCTTC

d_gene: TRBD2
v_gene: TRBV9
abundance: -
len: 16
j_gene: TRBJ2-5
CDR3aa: CASSVGASGGQETQYF
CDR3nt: TGTGCCAGCAGCGTAGGGGCTAGCGGGGGCCAAGAGACCCAGTACTTC

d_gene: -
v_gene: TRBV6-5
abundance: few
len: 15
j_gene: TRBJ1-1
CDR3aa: CASSYTGGLATEAFF
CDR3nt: TGTGCCAGCAGTTATACCGGGGGGCTGGCCACTGAAGCTTTCTTT

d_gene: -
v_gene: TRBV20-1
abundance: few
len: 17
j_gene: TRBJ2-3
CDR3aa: CSARYSGLGRSTDTQYF
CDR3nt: TGCAGTGCTAGATATTCTGGTTTGGGGAGGAGCACAGATACGCAGTATTTT

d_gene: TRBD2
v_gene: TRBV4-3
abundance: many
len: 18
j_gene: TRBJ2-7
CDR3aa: CASSQGLAGGGVSYEQYF
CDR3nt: TGCGCCAGCAGCCAAGGGCTAGCGGGAGGAGGGGTCTCCTACGAGCAGTACTTC

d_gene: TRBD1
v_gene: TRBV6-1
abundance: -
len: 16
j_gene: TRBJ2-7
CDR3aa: CASSEALGTGGFEQYF
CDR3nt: TGTGCCAGCAGTGAAGCGCTTGGGACAGGGGGCTTCGAGCAGTACTTC

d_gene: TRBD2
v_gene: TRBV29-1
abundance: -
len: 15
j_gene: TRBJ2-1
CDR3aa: CSALNASGIYNEQFF
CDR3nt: TGCAGCGCCCTGAACGCTAGCGGGATTTACAATGAGCAGTTCTTC

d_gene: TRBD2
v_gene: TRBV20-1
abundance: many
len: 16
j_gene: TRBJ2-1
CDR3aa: CSAPSSGRERDNEQFF
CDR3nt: TGCAGTGCTCCCTCTTCGGGGCGGGAGCGCGACAATGAGCAGTTCTTC

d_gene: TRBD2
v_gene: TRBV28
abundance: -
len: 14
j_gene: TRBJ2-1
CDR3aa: CVSSLLAVYNEQFF
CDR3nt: TGTGTCAGCAGTTTACTAGCGGTCTACAATGAGCAGTTCTTC

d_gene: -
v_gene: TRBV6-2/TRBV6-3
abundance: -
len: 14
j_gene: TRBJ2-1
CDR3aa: CASSYYPLKNEQFF
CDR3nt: TGTGCCAGCAGTTACTACCCACTTAAGAATGAGCAGTTCTTC

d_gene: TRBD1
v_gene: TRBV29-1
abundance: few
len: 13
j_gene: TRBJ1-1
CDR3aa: CSGRQGMNTEAFF
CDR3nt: TGCAGCGGTCGACAGGGGATGAACACTGAAGCTTTCTTT

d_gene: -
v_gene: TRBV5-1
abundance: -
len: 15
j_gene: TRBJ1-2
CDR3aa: CASSSTGGPGDGYTF
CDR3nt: TGCGCCAGCAGTTCGACGGGGGGGCCCGGGGATGGCTACACCTTC

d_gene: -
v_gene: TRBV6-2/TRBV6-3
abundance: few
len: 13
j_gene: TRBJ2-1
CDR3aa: CASSYWGRDEQFF
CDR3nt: TGTGCCAGCAGTTACTGGGGAAGGGATGAGCAGTTCTTC

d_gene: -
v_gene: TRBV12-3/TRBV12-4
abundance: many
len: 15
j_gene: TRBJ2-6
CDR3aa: CASSFWGTGANVLTF
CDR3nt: TGTGCCAGCAGTTTTTGGGGGACGGGGGCCAACGTCCTGACTTTC

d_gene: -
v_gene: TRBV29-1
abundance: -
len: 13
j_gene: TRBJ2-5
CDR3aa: CSGGHRGGETQYF
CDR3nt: TGCAGTGGGGGGCACAGGGGCGGAGAGACCCAGTACTTC

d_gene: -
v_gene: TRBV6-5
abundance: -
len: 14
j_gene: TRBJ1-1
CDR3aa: CASSYHPGRTEAFF
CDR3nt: TGTGCCAGCAGTTACCATCCAGGGAGGACTGAAGCTTTCTTT

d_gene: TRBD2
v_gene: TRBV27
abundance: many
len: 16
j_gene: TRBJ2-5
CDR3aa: CATTNRASGRGETQYF
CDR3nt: TGTGCCACCACGAATCGGGCTAGCGGGAGGGGAGAGACCCAGTACTTC

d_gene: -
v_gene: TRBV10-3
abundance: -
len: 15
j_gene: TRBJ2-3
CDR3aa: CAISESPQGTDTQYF
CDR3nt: TGTGCCATCAGTGAGTCGCCTCAGGGCACAGATACGCAGTATTTT